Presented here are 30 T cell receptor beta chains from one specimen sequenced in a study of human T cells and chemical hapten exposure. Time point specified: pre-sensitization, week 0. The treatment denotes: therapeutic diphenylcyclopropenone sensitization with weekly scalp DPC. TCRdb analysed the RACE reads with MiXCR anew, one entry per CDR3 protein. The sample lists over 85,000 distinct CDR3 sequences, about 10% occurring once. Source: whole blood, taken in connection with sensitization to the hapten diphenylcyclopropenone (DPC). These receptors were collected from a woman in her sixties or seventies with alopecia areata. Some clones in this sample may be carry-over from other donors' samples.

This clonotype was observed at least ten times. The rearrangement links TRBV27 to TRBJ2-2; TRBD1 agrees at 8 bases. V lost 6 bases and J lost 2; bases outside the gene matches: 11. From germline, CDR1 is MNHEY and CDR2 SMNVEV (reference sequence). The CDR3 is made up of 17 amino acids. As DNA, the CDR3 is TGTGCCAGCAGCCCCGAACCGGGACAGGAAAACACCGGGGAGCTGTTTTTT. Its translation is CASSPEPGQENTGELFF.

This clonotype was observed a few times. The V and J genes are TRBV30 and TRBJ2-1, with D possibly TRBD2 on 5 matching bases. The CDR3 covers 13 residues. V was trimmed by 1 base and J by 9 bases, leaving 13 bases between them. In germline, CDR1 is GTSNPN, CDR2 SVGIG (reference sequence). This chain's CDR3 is CAWSASIEGEQFF. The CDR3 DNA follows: TGTGCCTGGAGTGCTTCTATTGAGGGTGAGCAGTTCTTC.

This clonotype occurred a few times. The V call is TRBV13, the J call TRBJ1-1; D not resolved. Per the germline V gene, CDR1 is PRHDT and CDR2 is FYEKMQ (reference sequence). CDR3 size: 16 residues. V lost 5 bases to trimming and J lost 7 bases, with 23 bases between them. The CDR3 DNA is TGTGCCAGCAGCCAAGTCCGAATAAGGGTCAACGGTGAAGCTTTCTTT. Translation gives CASSQVRIRVNGEAFF.

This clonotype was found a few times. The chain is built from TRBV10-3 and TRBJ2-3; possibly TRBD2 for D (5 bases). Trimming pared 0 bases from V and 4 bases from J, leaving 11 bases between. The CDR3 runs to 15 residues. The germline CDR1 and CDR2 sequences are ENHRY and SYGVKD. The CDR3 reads CAISESSKRADTQYF. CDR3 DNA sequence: TGTGCCATCAGTGAGTCGTCGAAGAGGGCAGATACGCAGTATTTT.

The CDR3 loop is CAIGGTADNQPQHF. CDR3 sequence (DNA): TGTGCCATCGGCGGGACCGCTGACAATCAGCCCCAGCATTTT. This chain connects TRBV10-3 to TRBJ1-5; TRBD1 might be the D (5 bases). Germline V CDR1 and CDR2: ENHRY, SYGVKD. Between the trimmed V and J ends, which lost 8 bases and 3 bases, there was a span of 14 bases. The CDR3 totals 14 residues.

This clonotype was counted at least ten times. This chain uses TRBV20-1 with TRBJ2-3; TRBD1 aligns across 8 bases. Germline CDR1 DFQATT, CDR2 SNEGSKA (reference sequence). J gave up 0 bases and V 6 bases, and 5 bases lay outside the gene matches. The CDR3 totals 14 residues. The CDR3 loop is CSADRTGSTDTQYF. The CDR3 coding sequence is TGCAGTGCCGATAGGACAGGGAGCACAGATACGCAGTATTTT.

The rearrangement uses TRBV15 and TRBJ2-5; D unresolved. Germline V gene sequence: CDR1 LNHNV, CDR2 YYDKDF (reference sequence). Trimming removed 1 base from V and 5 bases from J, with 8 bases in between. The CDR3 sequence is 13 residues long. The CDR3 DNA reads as TGTGCCACCAGCAGAGTCTTAGGGGAGACCCAGTACTTC. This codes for CATSRVLGETQYF.

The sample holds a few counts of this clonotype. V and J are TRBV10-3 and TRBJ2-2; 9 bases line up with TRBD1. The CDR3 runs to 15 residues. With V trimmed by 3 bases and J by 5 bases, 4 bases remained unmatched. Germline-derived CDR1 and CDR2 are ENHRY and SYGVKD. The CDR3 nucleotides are TGTGCCATCAGTGAAGGGACAGGGCATACCGGGGAGCTGTTTTTT. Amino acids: CAISEGTGHTGELFF.

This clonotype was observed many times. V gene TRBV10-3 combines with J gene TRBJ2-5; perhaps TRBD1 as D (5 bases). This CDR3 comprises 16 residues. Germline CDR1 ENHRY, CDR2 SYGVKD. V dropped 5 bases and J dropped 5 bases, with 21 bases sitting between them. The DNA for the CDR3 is TGTGCCATCAGTCCCCAATTGTCACAGGTGGGGGAGACCCAGTACTTC. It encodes CAISPQLSQVGETQYF.

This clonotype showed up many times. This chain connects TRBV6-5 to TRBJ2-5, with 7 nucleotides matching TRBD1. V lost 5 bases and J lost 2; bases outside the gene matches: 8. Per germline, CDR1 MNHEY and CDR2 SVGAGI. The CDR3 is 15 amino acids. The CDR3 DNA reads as TGTGCCAGCAGTCCCGGACAGGAGATACAAGAGACCCAGTACTTC. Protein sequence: CASSPGQEIQETQYF.

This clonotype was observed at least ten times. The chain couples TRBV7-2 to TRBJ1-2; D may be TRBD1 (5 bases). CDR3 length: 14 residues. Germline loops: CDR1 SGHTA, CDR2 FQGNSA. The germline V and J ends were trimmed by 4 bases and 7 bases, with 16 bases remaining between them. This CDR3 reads CASSSQGVGAGYTF. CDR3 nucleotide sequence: TGTGCCAGCAGCTCACAAGGGGTAGGTGCTGGCTACACCTTC.

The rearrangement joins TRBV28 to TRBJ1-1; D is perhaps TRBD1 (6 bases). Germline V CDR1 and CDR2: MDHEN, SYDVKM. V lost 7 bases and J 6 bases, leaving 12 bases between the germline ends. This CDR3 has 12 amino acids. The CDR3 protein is CASTKTGSEAFF. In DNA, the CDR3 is TGTGCCAGCACCAAGACAGGTTCTGAAGCTTTCTTT.

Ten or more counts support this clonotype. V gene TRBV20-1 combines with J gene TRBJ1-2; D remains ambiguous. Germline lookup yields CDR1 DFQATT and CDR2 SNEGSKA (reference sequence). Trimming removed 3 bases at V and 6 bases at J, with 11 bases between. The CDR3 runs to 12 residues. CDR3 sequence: CSASSTGNGYTF. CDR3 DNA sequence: TGCAGTGCTAGTAGTACGGGGAATGGCTACACCTTC.

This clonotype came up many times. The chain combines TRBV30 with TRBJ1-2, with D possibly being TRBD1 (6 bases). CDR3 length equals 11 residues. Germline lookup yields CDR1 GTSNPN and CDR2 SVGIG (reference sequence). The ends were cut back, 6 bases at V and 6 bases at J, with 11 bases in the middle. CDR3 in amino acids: CACQGQHGYTF. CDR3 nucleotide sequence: TGTGCCTGTCAGGGGCAGCATGGCTACACCTTC. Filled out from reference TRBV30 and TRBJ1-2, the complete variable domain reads SQTIHQWPATLVQPVGSPLSLECTVEGTSNPNLYWYRQAAGRGLQLLFYSVGIGQISSEVPQNLSASRPQDRQFILSSKKLLLSDSGFYLCACQGQHGYTFGSGTRLTVV.

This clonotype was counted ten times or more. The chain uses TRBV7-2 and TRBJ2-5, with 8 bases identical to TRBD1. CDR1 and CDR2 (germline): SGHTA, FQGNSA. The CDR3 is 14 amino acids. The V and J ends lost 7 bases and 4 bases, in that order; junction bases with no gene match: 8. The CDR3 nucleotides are TGTGCCAGCACCACGGGGACAGGTTCAGAGACCCAGTACTTC. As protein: CASTTGTGSETQYF.

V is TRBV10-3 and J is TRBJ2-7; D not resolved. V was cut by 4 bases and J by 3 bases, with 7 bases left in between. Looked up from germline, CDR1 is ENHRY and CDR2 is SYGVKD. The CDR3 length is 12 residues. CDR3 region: CAISGHDYEQYF. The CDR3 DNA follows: TGTGCCATCAGTGGACACGACTACGAGCAGTACTTC.

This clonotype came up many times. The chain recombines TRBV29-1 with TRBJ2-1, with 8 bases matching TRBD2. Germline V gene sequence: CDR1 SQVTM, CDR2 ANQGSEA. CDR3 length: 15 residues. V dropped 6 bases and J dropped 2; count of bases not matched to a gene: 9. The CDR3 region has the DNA TGCAGCGTCGGGACTAGAAGTTCCCCCTACAATGAGCAGTTCTTC. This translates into CSVGTRSSPYNEQFF.

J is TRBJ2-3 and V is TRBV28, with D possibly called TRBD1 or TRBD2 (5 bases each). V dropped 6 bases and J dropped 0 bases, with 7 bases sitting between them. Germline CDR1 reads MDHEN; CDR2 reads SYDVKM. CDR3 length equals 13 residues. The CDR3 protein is CASSWDSTDTQYF. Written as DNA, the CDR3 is TGTGCCAGCAGCTGGGACAGCACAGATACGCAGTATTTT.

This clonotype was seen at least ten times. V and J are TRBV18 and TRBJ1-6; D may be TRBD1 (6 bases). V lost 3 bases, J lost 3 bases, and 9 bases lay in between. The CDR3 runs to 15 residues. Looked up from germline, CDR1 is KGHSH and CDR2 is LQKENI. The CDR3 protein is CASSPQTGYNSPLHF. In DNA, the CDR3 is TGTGCCAGCTCACCGCAGACAGGCTATAATTCACCCCTCCACTTT. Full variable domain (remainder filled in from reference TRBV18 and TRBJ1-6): NAGVMQNPRHLVRRRGQEARLRCSPMKGHSHVYWYRQLPEEGLKFMVYLQKENIIDESGMPKERFSAEFPKEGPSILRIQQVVRGDSAAYFCASSPQTGYNSPLHFGNGTRLTVT.

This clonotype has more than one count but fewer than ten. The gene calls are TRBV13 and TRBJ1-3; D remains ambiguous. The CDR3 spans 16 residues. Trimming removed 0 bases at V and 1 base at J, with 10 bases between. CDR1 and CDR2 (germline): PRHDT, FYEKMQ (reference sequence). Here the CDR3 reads CASSLGPRQSGNTIYF. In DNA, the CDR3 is TGTGCCAGCAGCTTAGGCCCCCGGCAGTCTGGAAACACCATATATTTT.

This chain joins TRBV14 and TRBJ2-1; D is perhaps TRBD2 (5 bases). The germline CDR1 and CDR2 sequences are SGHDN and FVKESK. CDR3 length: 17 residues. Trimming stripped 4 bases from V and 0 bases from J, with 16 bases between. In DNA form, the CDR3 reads TGTGCCAGCAGCCCAAGTATAGCGCGGAGCTCCTACAATGAGCAGTTCTTC. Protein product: CASSPSIARSSYNEQFF. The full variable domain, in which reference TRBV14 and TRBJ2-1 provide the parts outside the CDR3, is EAGVTQFPSHSVIEKGQTVTLRCDPISGHDNLYWYRRVMGKEIKFLLHFVKESKQDESGMPNNRFLAERTGGTYSTLKVQPAELEDSGVYFCASSPSIARSSYNEQFFGPGTRLTVL.

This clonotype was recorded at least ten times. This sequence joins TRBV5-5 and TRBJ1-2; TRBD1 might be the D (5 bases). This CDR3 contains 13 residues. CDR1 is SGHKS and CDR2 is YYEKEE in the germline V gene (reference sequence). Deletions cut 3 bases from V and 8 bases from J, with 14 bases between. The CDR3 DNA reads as TGTGCCAGCAGCTCGAGTCAGGGATCCGGCTACACCTTC. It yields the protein CASSSSQGSGYTF.

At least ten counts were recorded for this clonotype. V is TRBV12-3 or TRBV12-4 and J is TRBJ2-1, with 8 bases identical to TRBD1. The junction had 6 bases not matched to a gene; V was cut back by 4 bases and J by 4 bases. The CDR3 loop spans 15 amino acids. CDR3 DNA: TGTGCCAGCAGTTCATTCAGGGGGCCTTACAATGAGCAGTTCTTC. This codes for CASSSFRGPYNEQFF.

The CDR3 sequence is CASSRAANTQYF. The DNA of the CDR3 is TGTGCCAGCTCCCGAGCTGCAAATACGCAGTATTTT. The gene calls are TRBV2 and TRBJ2-3; the D is unclear. This CDR3 contains 12 residues. Germline CDR1 is SNHLY and CDR2 is FYNNEI. V was clipped by 8 bases and J by 7 bases, with 13 bases between them.

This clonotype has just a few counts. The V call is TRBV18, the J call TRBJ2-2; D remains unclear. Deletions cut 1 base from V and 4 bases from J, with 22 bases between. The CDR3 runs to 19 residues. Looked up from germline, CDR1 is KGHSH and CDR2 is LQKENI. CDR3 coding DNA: TGTGCCAGCTCACCACAGTTGAAGCTCCCAAGAAAGGTCACCGGGGAGCTGTTTTTT. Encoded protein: CASSPQLKLPRKVTGELFF. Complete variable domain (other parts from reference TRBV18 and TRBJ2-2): NAGVMQNPRHLVRRRGQEARLRCSPMKGHSHVYWYRQLPEEGLKFMVYLQKENIIDESGMPKERFSAEFPKEGPSILRIQQVVRGDSAAYFCASSPQLKLPRKVTGELFFGEGSRLTVL.

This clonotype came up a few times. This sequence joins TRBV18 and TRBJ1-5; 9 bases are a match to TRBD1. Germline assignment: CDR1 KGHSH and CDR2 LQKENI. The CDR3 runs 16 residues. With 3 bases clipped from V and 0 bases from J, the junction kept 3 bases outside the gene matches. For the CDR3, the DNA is TGTGCCAGCTCACCGGTGGGACAGGGTAGCAATCAGCCCCAGCATTTT. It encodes CASSPVGQGSNQPQHF.

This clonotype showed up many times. CDR3 in amino acids: CASSLEQGMGETQYF. The CDR3 nucleotides read TGTGCCAGCAGCTTAGAACAGGGGATGGGGGAGACCCAGTACTTC. The chain recombines TRBV7-9 with TRBJ2-5; 7 bases map to TRBD1. Per germline, CDR1 SEHNR and CDR2 FQNEAQ (reference sequence). The CDR3 loop spans 15 amino acids. Losses at the gene ends were 1 base for V and 5 bases for J; bases not matched to a gene: 7.

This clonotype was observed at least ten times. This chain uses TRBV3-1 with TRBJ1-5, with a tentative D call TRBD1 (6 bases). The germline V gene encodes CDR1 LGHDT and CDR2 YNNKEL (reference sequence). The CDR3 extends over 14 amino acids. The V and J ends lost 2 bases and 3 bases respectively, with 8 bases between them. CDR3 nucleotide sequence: TGTGCCAGCAGCCAACAGGGGTCCAATCAGCCCCAGCATTTT. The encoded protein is CASSQQGSNQPQHF.

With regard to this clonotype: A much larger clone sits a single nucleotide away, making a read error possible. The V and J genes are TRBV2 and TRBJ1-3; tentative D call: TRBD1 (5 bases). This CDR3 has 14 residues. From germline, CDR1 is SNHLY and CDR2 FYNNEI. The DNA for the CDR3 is TGTGCCAGCCTCCCAGGGCTTTCTGGAAACACCATAAATTTT. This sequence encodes CASLPGLSGNTINF. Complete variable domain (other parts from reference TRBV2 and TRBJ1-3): EPEVTQTPSHQVTQMGQEVILRCVPISNHLYFYWYRQILGQKVEFLVSFYNNEISEKSEIFDDQFSVERPDGSNFTLKIRSTKLEDSAMYFCASLPGLSGNTINFGEGSWLTVV.

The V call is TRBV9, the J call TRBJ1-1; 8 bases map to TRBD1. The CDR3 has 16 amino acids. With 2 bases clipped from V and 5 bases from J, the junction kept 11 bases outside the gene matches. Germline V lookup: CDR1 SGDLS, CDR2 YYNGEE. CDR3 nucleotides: TGTGCCAGCAGCGTGGGGCCGGGACAGGAACAAACTGAAGCTTTCTTT. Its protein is CASSVGPGQEQTEAFF.